These 22 T cell receptor beta chains originate from one sample sequenced in a study of T cell changes during pregnancy in multiple sclerosis. Libraries were prepared by immunoSEQ multiplex PCR; TCRdb keeps only in-frame clonotypes and omits some of them. The table lists some 80,000 clones, over 90% of them singletons. The input for sequencing was peripheral blood, taken in the second trimester of pregnancy. The source of these receptors is a female donor with multiple sclerosis, enrolled in a pregnancy study.

This sequence joins TRBV27 and TRBJ2-1; 7 bases line up with TRBD2. The trim removed 6 bases at V and 8 bases at J, leaving 10 bases unmatched. Germline-derived CDR1 and CDR2 are MNHEY and SMNVEV (reference sequence). The CDR3 extends over 14 amino acids. As DNA, the CDR3 is TGTGCCAGCAGACACCTTACTAGCGTAGATGAGCAGTTCTTC. Translated, it gives CASRHLTSVDEQFF.

This clone showed up just once. This chain links TRBV2 with TRBJ2-7; 9 positions agree with TRBD2. CDR1 is SNHLY, CDR2 FYNNEI, per germline. The CDR3 runs 14 residues. The V segment lost 1 base and the J segment 6 bases; nucleotides outside the gene matches: 4. The CDR3 sequence: CASSEGASGIEQYF. CDR3 bases: TGTGCCAGCAGTGAAGGGGCTAGCGGGATCGAGCAGTACTTC.

The V and J genes are TRBV18 and TRBJ1-5; 7 bases align to TRBD1. From germline, CDR1 is KGHSH and CDR2 LQKENI. Losses at the gene ends were 6 bases for V and 7 bases for J; bases not matched to a gene: 12. The CDR3 sequence is 15 residues long. The CDR3 nucleotides are TGTGCCAGCTCCCCGGACAGGCTGGTTCGACAGCCCCAGCATTTT. Translated: CASSPDRLVRQPQHF.

CDR3 nucleotide sequence: TGTGCCAGCAGCTCTCCCCGAGGGGCTAGCGGAATCACAGATACGCAGTATTTT. Translated: CASSSPRGASGITDTQYF. This chain connects TRBV7-2 to TRBJ2-3; 7 bases agree with TRBD2. CDR1 and CDR2 from the germline V gene are SGHTA and FQGNSA. V shed 4 bases, J shed 2 bases, and the junction held 15 bases outside the gene matches. The CDR3 is 18 residues long.

The chain links TRBV9 to TRBJ2-7; 7 bases are a match to TRBD1. Germline V gene sequence: CDR1 SGDLS, CDR2 YYNGEE. Trimming took 3 bases from V and 2 from J; bases not matched to a gene: 8. The CDR3 contains 15 residues. The CDR3 DNA follows: TGTGCCAGCAGCGGTACCGGGACAGACCCCTACGAGCAGTACTTC. Protein product: CASSGTGTDPYEQYF. The complete variable domain, with remaining parts taken from reference TRBV9 and TRBJ2-7, reads DSGVTQTPKHLITATGQRVTLRCSPRSGDLSVYWYQQSLDQGLQFLIQYYNGEERAKGNILERFSAQQFPDLHSELNLSSLELGDSALYFCASSGTGTDPYEQYFGPGTRLTVT.

The chain links TRBV13 to TRBJ2-3; the D is unclear. V was cut by 4 bases and J by 0 bases, with 5 bases left in between. The CDR3 runs 13 residues. The germline V gene has CDR1 PRHDT and CDR2 FYEKMQ (reference sequence). The CDR3 coding sequence is TGTGCCAGCAGCTACATTAGCACAGATACGCAGTATTTT. This sequence encodes CASSYISTDTQYF.

The chain employs TRBV18 and TRBJ2-3; 13 nucleotides agree with TRBD2. There are 17 residues in the CDR3. Looked up from germline, CDR1 is KGHSH and CDR2 is LQKENI. V dropped 2 bases and J dropped 5; count of bases not matched to a gene: 7. The CDR3 nucleotides read TGTGCCAGCTCACCAGAGAGGACTAGCGGGAGTCGAGATACGCAGTATTTT. As protein: CASSPERTSGSRDTQYF.

The CDR3 DNA sequence: TGTGCCAGCAGCCAAGCCAGACTAGCGGGAGGCCACGGGGAGCTGTTTTTT. Translated, it gives CASSQARLAGGHGELFF. The chain recombines TRBV14 with TRBJ2-2, with 13 positions matching TRBD2. Germline-derived CDR1 and CDR2 are SGHDN and FVKESK. J lost 7 bases, V lost 1 base, and 6 bases had no gene match. The CDR3 is 17 amino acids.

V usage is TRBV7-2 and J usage is TRBJ2-7; 9 nucleotides match TRBD2. The CDR3 totals 14 residues. With 2 bases clipped from V and 5 bases from J, the junction kept 4 bases outside the gene matches. Germline loops: CDR1 SGHTA, CDR2 FQGNSA. The CDR3 sequence: CASSLRLAGHEQYF. The DNA for the CDR3 is TGTGCCAGCAGCTTAAGGCTAGCGGGACACGAGCAGTACTTC. Using reference TRBV7-2 and TRBJ2-7 for the parts outside the CDR3, the full variable domain is GAGVSQSPSNKVTEKGKDVELRCDPISGHTALYWYRQSLGQGLEFLIYFQGNSAPDKSGLPSDRFSAERTGGSVSTLTIQRTQQEDSAVYLCASSLRLAGHEQYFGPGTRLTVT.

The V gene is TRBV30, the J gene TRBJ2-7; D gene uncertain. CDR1 is GTSNPN and CDR2 is SVGIG in the germline V gene (reference sequence). This CDR3 is 11 amino acids long. Trimming shortened V by 1 base and J by 3 bases, and 4 bases separated the two germline ends. The chain's CDR3 is CAWSGLYEQYF. The DNA for the CDR3 is TGTGCCTGGAGTGGTCTCTACGAGCAGTACTTC. The variable domain in full, completed from reference TRBV30 and TRBJ2-7, reads SQTIHQWPATLVQPVGSPLSLECTVEGTSNPNLYWYRQAAGRGLQLLFYSVGIGQISSEVPQNLSASRPQDRQFILSSKKLLLSDSGFYLCAWSGLYEQYFGPGTRLTVT.

The chain uses TRBV4-1 and TRBJ2-7; 11 nucleotides align to TRBD2. Trimming took 1 base from V and 3 from J; bases not matched to a gene: 8. The V gene's germline CDR1 is MGHRA and CDR2 YSYEKL. This CDR3 region has 17 residues. The CDR3 DNA reads TGCGCCAGCAGCCAAGGCATATCTAGCGGGAGGCGCTACGAGCAGTACTTC. It translates to CASSQGISSGRRYEQYF.

This clone was recorded once. The V call is TRBV5-1, the J call TRBJ2-1, with D tentatively TRBD1 (5 bases). Trimming pared 6 bases from V and 1 base from J, leaving 11 bases between. This CDR3 spans 14 amino acids. Germline loops: CDR1 SGHRS, CDR2 YFSETQ. Here the CDR3 DNA reads TGCGCCAGCACCCCCGCAGGGTCCTACAATGAGCAGTTCTTC. Translation: CASTPAGSYNEQFF.

The gene calls are TRBV29-1 and TRBJ2-7; possible D gene TRBD1, 6 bases. Germline CDR1 is SQVTM and CDR2 is ANQGSEA. This CDR3 has 14 residues. CDR3 DNA sequence: TGCACCACTACTCAGGGGATGGGGTCCTACGAGCAGTACTTC. It is translated as CTTTQGMGSYEQYF.

The V and J genes are TRBV9 and TRBJ2-3, with 7 bases matching TRBD2. CDR3 length: 15 amino acids. The V and J ends lost 3 bases and 3 bases, in that order; junction bases with no gene match: 7. Germline CDR1 is SGDLS and CDR2 is YYNGEE. The CDR3 DNA is TGTGCCAGCAGCGCTAACGGGGGGTTGACAGATACGCAGTATTTT. Translation: CASSANGGLTDTQYF.

The count of this clone is one. The chain links TRBV27 to TRBJ1-2; D perhaps matches TRBD1 (6 bases). V was trimmed by 6 bases and J by 4 bases, leaving 9 bases between them. The CDR3 spans 12 residues. From germline, CDR1 is MNHEY and CDR2 SMNVEV (reference sequence). The chain's CDR3 is CASSKQGYGYTF. CDR3 DNA sequence: TGTGCCAGCAGCAAACAGGGCTATGGCTACACCTTC.

V usage is TRBV27 and J usage is TRBJ2-7; D perhaps matches TRBD2 (6 bases). Per germline, CDR1 MNHEY and CDR2 SMNVEV (reference sequence). This CDR3 comprises 15 residues. V lost 1 base, J lost 1 base, and 11 bases lay in between. CDR3 region: CASSLLGGRSYEQYF. The DNA of the CDR3 is TGTGCCAGCAGTTTATTGGGGGGTAGGTCCTACGAGCAGTACTTC.

V usage is TRBV11-2 and J usage is TRBJ2-7; 8 bases agree with TRBD2. Per germline, CDR1 SGHAT and CDR2 FQNNGV. Trimming cost V 6 bases and J 6 bases; bases outside gene matches: 25. The CDR3 is 19 residues long. CDR3 region: CASSQEGWGGGRRQVEQYF. The DNA of the CDR3 is TGTGCCAGCAGTCAAGAGGGGTGGGGAGGCGGGAGGCGCCAAGTCGAGCAGTACTTC.

This rearrangement joins TRBV19 to TRBJ1-2, with D tentatively TRBD1 (5 bases). The germline CDR1 and CDR2 sequences are LNHDA and SQIVND (reference sequence). CDR3 size: 13 residues. Trimming left V 5 bases short and J 4 bases short, with 11 bases between. CDR3 nucleotides: TGTGCCAGTAGTCTGACAGAACGCTATGGCTACACCTTC. It translates to CASSLTERYGYTF.

The sample holds a few counts of this clone. This sequence joins TRBV6-1 and TRBJ1-1, with 9 bases matching TRBD1. CDR3 length: 14 amino acids. With 4 bases clipped from V and 1 base from J, the junction kept 1 base outside the gene matches. From germline, CDR1 is MNHNS and CDR2 SASEGT. CDR3 residues: CASSATGGNTEAFF. The CDR3 nucleotides read TGTGCCAGCAGTGCGACAGGGGGGAACACTGAAGCTTTCTTT.

The V call is TRBV27, the J call TRBJ2-5; 11 bases agree with TRBD2. This CDR3 contains 15 residues. V lost 5 bases and J lost 4; bases outside the gene matches: 6. Germline CDR1 MNHEY, CDR2 SMNVEV (reference sequence). CDR3 amino acids: CASSTSGSSPETQYF. CDR3 in DNA: TGTGCCAGCAGTACTAGCGGGAGCTCCCCAGAGACCCAGTACTTC.

This sequence joins TRBV18 and TRBJ1-2, with D maybe TRBD1 (5 bases). Germline-derived CDR1 and CDR2 are KGHSH and LQKENI. V lost 3 bases and J lost 3, with 14 bases in between. The CDR3 has 15 amino acids. CDR3 protein: CASSPQAGVDYGYTF. CDR3 nucleotide sequence: TGTGCCAGCTCACCGCAAGCGGGGGTGGACTATGGCTACACCTTC. Based on the CDR3 plus reference TRBV18 and TRBJ1-2, the full variable domain is NAGVMQNPRHLVRRRGQEARLRCSPMKGHSHVYWYRQLPEEGLKFMVYLQKENIIDESGMPKERFSAEFPKEGPSILRIQQVVRGDSAAYFCASSPQAGVDYGYTFGSGTRLTVV.

The chain is built from TRBV28 and TRBJ1-2; tentative D call: TRBD1 (5 bases). CDR1 is MDHEN, CDR2 SYDVKM, per germline. CDR3 length equals 12 residues. V was cut by 6 bases and J by 3 bases, with 8 bases left in between. DNA for the CDR3: TGTGCCAGCAGGCAGGGCTACTATGGCTACACCTTC. The encoded protein is CASRQGYYGYTF.